This section outlines one T cell receptor beta chain sequence together with its context. There are a few counts of this clonotype. Its antigen is unknown. Per-base qualities were not stored, and no clone one base away is much larger. The library was obtained by RACE. TCRdb shows the sequencer as NextSeq 500. Library preparation attached unique molecular identifiers to individual cDNA molecules for quantitative, reproducible TCR counting. For every blood RNA sample, sequencing covered both the TCR alpha and TCR beta chains. Per the source publication's procedure: Samples had a median of about 90,000 TCRs, with a range from roughly 23,224 to 750,000. The Decombinator software suite was used to annotate the V, J and CDR3 of the TCR reads. Every sample was subsampled to the same number of TCRs (28,000) for the PS versus PT1 abundance plots. Expanded TCRs were defined as absent before sensitization and observed at least eight times at the 2-week time point. TCRdb handled the public reads itself, with Q25 trimming in fastp and clone calling in MiXCR, and kept productive beta chains. When rows share a CDR3 protein, they turn into one entry using the most common DNA and genes. What appears here as the V and J calls and clone size reflects TCRdb's work, not the paper's. Here the sample has more than 150,000 distinct CDR3 sequences; under 30% occur a single time. The biggest ten clones account for roughly 2.5% of the sample.

The data were taken from a study of human T cells and chemical hapten exposure (dated by TCRdb to about 2021). Regarding the study in general: For sensitization, 2% DPC in acetone was applied to a roughly 2 cm by roughly 2 cm area of upper inner arm skin. Throughout the approximately 24-week study period, patients were also given weekly therapeutic DPC doses on the scalp. Patch testing was done on the upper back using Finn chambers containing 0.01% DPC, and results were scored after 6 days according to International Contact Dermatitis Research Group standards. The mostly female patient cohort included alopecia areata with under or over 50% scalp involvement, alopecia totalis and alopecia universalis. The libraries were sequenced as a pool, and the TCR yield per sample differed mostly because of small variations in library volumes within the pool. The study tracked peripheral blood TCR repertoire changes in vivo during primary and secondary sensitization to the hapten diphenylcyclopropenone (DPC) in alopecia patients. Blood samples were taken from patients before sensitization (week 0) and at 2, 6 and about 24 weeks after DPC sensitization. Under 30 alopecia patients gave blood for TCR sequencing at one to four time points (pre-sensitization, 2, 6 and 24 weeks). Points the paper makes about the study in general: A positive correlation was found between the number of PT1 expanded TCRs and patch test score, with significance reached at thresholds 8, 16 and 32 but not 4. The number of TCRs above 1 in 1000 frequency did not change with DPC sensitization; there was no evidence of global repertoire structure alterations. Because all patients had alopecia, a presumed autoimmune disease, the immune response of the patients might differ from that of healthy individuals. Expanded TCRs formed significantly more large CDR3 similarity clusters than pre-sensitization or healthy control sets, consistent with antigen-driven responses. After repeated subsampling, changes were observed in the strength of the expansion versus patch-test correlation and in the threshold at which the correlation became significant.

This specimen's time point label, per the study, means: patch test 3, about 24 weeks after DPC sensitization. The treatment or condition label, as the study defines it: therapeutic diphenylcyclopropenone sensitization with weekly scalp DPC. At every patch-test visit, the blood draw took place before the patch test was put on. Patients were eligible if aged 18 to 70, diagnosed with alopecia and judged suitable for DPC therapy, and pregnant patients were excluded. Total RNA was isolated from unfractionated whole blood collected in Tempus Blood RNA tubes. This clonotype was obtained from a woman between 40 and 50 years old with alopecia areata. Some clones in this sample may be carry-over from other donors' samples. The source material was whole blood, sampled in connection with sensitization to the hapten diphenylcyclopropenone (DPC).

The CDR3 region: CASSQDGRYNEQFF. The nucleotide sequence reads as follows: TGCGCCAGCAGCCAAGATGGGCGGTACAATGAGCAGTTCTTC. The receptor chain draws on TRBV4-1 and TRBJ2-1; the D segment cannot be called with confidence. V and J are truncated by 0 bases and 4 bases respectively, leaving an intervening sequence of 7 bases. Inclusive of the bounding cysteine and phenylalanine, the CDR3 is 14 residues long. Only CDR3 DNA is held: 42 bases, read in frame from base 1. CDR1 and CDR2 (MGHRA, YSYEKL) derive from the germline V gene.